Detailed here is one TCR beta chain. The data were obtained in a study of glioma-infiltrating T cells after dendritic cell vaccination. The CDR3 sequence is 14 residues long. Trimming cost V 3 bases and J 4 bases, with 10 bases left between them. The germline gives CDR1 MGHDK, CDR2 SYGVNS. Sequenced by immunoSEQ multiplex PCR; TCRdb stores in-frame clones only, minus some. This table has approximately 64,000 clones, roughly four fifths appearing once. The sequence was collected from a human donor with glioblastoma. The V gene is TRBV25-1, the J gene TRBJ2-1, with a tentative D call TRBD2 (5 bases). Specimen: blood, collected before dendritic cell vaccination. The CDR3, as DNA: TGTGCCAGCAGTGATGGTCAGCGGTACAATGAGCAGTTCTTC. Its protein is CASSDGQRYNEQFF.